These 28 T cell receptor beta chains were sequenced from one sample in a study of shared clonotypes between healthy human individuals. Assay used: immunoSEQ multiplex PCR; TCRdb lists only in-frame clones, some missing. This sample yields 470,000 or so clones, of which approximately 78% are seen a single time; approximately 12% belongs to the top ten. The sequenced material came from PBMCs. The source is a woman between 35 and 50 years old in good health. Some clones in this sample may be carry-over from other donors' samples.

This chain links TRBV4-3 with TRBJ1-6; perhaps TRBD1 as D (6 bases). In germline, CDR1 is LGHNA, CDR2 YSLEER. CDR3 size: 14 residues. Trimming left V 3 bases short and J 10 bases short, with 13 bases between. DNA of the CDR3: TGCGCCAGCAGCCAGGGGGGGGCCCCATCACCCCTCCACTTT. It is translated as CASSQGGAPSPLHF.

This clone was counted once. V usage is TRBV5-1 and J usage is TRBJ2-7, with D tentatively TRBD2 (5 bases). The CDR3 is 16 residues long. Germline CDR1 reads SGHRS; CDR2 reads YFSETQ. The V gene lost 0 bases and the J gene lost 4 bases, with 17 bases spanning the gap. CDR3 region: CASSLATHQEAYEQYF. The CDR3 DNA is TGCGCCAGCAGCTTGGCGACACATCAGGAGGCTTACGAGCAGTACTTC.

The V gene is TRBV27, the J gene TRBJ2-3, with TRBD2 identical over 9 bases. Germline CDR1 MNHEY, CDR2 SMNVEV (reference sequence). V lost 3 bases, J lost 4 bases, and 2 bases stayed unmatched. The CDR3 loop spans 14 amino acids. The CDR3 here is CASSFSGSADTQYF. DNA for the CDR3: TGTGCCAGCAGTTTTAGCGGGAGTGCAGATACGCAGTATTTT.

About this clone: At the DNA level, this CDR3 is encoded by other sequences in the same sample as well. The CDR3 DNA follows: TGTGCCAGTAGTCCCGGACTAGCGGGAGGTGAGCAGTTCTTC. This gives the protein CASSPGLAGGEQFF. The gene calls are TRBV19 and TRBJ2-1, with 14 nucleotides matching TRBD2. The CDR3 is 14 amino acids. J was trimmed by 9 bases and V by 5 bases; bases with no gene match: 3. CDR1 is LNHDA, CDR2 SQIVND, per germline (reference sequence).

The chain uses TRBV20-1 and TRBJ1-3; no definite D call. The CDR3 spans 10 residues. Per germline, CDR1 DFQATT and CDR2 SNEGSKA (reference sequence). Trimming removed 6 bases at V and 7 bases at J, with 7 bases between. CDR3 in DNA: TGCAGTGCCCAGTCCAACACCATATATTTT. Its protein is CSAQSNTIYF.

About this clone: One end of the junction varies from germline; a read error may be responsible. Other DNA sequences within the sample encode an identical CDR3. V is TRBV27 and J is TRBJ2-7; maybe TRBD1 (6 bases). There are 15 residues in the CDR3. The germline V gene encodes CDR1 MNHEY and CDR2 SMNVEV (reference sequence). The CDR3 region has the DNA TGTGCCAGCAGTCGGACGGGACAAACCTCCTACGAGCAGTACTTT. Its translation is CASSRTGQTSYEQYF.

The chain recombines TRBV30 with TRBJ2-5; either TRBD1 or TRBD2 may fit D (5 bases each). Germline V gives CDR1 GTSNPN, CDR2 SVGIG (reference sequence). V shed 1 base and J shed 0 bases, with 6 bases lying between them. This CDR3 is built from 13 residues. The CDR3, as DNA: TGTGCCTGGAGTGGGGGGAACCAAGAGACCCAGTACTTC. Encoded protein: CAWSGGNQETQYF.

As DNA, the CDR3 is TGTGCCTGGAGGGGCAGACTGGAGTACCAAGAGACCCAGTACTTC. This sequence encodes CAWRGRLEYQETQYF. The chain combines TRBV30 with TRBJ2-5; D is unclear. Germline-derived CDR1 and CDR2 are GTSNPN and SVGIG (reference sequence). V lost 3 bases and J lost 0, with 14 bases in between. There are 15 residues in the CDR3.

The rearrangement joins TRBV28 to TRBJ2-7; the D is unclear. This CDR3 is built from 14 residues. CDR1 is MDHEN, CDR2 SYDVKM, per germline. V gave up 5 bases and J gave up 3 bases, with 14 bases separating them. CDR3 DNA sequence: TGTGCCAGCAGTCCCCTCGGGTTTAACTACGAGCAGTACTTC. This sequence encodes CASSPLGFNYEQYF.

In DNA form, the CDR3 reads TGCGCCAGCAGCCAACTTCTAGCGGGGGACCCCTCAGATACGCAGTATTTT. Its translation: CASSQLLAGDPSDTQYF. The V call is TRBV4-3, the J call TRBJ2-3, with 10 bases lining up with TRBD2. V trimming: 2 bases; J trimming: 4 bases; junction bases outside the gene matches: 9. CDR1 is LGHNA and CDR2 is YSLEER in the germline V gene. This CDR3 comprises 17 residues.

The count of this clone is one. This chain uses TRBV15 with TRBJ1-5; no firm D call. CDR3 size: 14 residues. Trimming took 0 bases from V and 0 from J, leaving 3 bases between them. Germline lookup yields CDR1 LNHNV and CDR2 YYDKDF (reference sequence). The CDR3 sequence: CATSRDSSNQPQHF. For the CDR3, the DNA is TGTGCCACCAGCAGAGACAGTAGCAATCAGCCCCAGCATTTT. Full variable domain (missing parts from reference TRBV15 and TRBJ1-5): DAMVIQNPRYQVTQFGKPVTLSCSQTLNHNVMYWYQQKSSQAPKLLFHYYDKDFNNEADTPDNFQSRRPNTSFCFLDIRSPGLGDTAMYLCATSRDSSNQPQHFGDGTRLSIL.

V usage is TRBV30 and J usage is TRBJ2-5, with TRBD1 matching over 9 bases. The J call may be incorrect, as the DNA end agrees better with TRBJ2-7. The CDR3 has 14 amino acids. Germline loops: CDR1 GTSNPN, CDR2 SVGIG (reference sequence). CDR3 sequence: CAWDRGARAYEQYF. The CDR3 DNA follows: TGTGCCTGGGACAGGGGGGCCAGGGCCTACGAGCAGTACTTC.

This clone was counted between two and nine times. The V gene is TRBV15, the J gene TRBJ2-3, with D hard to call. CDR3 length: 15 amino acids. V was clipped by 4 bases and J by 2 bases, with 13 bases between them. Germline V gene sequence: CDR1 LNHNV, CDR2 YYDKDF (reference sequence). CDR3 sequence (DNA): TGTGCCACCAGCACCAGTGGGAAGCCCACAGATACGCAGTATTTT. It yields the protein CATSTSGKPTDTQYF.

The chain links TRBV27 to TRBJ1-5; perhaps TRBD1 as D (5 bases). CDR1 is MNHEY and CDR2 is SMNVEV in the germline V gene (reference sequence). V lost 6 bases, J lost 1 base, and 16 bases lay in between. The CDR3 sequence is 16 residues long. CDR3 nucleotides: TGTGCCAGCAGGGGGCAGGGTTGGGCGAGCAATCAGCCCCAGCATTTT. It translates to CASRGQGWASNQPQHF.

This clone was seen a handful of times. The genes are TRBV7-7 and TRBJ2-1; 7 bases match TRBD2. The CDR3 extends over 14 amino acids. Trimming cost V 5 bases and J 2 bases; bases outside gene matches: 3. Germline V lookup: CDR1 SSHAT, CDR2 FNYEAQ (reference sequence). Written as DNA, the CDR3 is TGTGCCAGCAGCCCCGCGGGAGCCTACAATGAGCAGTTCTTC. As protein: CASSPAGAYNEQFF. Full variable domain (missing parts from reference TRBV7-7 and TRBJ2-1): GAGVSQSPRYKVTKRGQDVTLRCDPISSHATLYWYQQALGQGPEFLTYFNYEAQPDKSGLPSDRFSAERPEGSISTLTIQRTEQRDSAMYRCASSPAGAYNEQFFGPGTRLTVL.

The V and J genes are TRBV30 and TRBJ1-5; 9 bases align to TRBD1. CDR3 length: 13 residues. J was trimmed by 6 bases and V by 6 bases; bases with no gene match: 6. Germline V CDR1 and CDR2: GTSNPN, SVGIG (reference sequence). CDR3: CACQGQGRQPQHF. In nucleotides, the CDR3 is TGTGCCTGCCAAGGACAGGGGCGTCAGCCCCAGCATTTT.

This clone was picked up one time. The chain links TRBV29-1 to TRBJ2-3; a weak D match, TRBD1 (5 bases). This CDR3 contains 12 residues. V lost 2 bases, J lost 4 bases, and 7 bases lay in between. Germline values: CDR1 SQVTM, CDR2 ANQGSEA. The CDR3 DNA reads TGCAGCGTTGAACTAGGGGCAGATACGCAGTATTTT. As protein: CSVELGADTQYF.

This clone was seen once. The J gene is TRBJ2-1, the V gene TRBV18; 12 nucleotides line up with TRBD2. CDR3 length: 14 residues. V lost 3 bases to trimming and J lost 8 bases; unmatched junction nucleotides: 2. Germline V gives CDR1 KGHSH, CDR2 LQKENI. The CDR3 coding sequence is TGTGCCAGCTCACCGACTAGCGGGAGCTATGAGCAGTTCTTC. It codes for CASSPTSGSYEQFF.

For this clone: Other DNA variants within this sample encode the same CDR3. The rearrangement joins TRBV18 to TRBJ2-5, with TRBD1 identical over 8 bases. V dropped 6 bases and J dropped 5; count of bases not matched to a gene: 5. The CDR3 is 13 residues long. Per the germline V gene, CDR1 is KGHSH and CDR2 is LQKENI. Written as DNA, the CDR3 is TGTGCCAGCTCCCGACAGGGGCAGGAGACCCAGTACTTC. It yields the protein CASSRQGQETQYF. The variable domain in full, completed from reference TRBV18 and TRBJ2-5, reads NAGVMQNPRHLVRRRGQEARLRCSPMKGHSHVYWYRQLPEEGLKFMVYLQKENIIDESGMPKERFSAEFPKEGPSILRIQQVVRGDSAAYFCASSRQGQETQYFGPGTRLLVL.

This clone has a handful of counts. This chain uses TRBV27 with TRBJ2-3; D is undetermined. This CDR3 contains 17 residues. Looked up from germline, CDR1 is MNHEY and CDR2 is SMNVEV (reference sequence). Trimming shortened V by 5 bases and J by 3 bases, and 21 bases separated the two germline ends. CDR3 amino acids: CASSTVGGKGWTDTQYF. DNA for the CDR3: TGTGCCAGCAGTACCGTAGGTGGGAAAGGTTGGACAGATACGCAGTATTTT.

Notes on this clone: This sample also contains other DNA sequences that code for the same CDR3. CDR3 sequence reads: CAWSAGGYEQYF. The CDR3 nucleotides read TGTGCCTGGAGTGCAGGAGGGTACGAGCAGTACTTC. The rearrangement joins TRBV30 to TRBJ2-7; weak D call: TRBD2 (6 bases). The CDR3 is made up of 12 amino acids. V gave up 1 base and J gave up 4 bases, with 8 bases separating them. Germline lookup yields CDR1 GTSNPN and CDR2 SVGIG (reference sequence).

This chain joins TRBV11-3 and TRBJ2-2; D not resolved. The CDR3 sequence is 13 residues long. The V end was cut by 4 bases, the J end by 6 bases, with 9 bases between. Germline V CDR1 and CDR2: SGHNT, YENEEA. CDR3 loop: CASSSRQPGELFF. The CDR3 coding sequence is TGTGCCAGCAGCTCCCGTCAGCCCGGGGAGCTGTTTTTT.

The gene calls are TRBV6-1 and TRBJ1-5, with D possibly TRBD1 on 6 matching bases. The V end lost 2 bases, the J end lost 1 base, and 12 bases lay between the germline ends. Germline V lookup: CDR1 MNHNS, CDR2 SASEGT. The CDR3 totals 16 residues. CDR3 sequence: CASSERTALSNQPQHF. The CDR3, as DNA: TGTGCCAGCAGTGAAAGGACAGCACTGAGCAATCAGCCCCAGCATTTT.

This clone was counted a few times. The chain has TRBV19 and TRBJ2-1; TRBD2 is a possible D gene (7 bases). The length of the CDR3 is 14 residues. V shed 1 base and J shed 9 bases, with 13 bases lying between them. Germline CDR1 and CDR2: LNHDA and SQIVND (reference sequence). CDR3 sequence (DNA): TGTGCCAGTAGTATAGGGGGAGGGGGAGGTGAGCAGTTCTTC. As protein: CASSIGGGGGEQFF.

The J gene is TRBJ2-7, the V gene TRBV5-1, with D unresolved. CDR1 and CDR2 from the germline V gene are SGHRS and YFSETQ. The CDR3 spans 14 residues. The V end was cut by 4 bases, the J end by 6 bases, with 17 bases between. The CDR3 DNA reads TGCGCCAGCAGCCCCCCCTGGTCTTCCCTCGAGCAGTACTTC. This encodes CASSPPWSSLEQYF.

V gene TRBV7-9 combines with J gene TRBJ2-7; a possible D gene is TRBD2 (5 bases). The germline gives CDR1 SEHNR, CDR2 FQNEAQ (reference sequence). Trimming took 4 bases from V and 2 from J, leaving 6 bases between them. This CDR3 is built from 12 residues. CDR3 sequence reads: CASSSGAYEQYF. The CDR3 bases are TGTGCCAGCAGCTCCGGGGCCTACGAGCAGTACTTC. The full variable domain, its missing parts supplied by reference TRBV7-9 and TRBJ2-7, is DTGVSQNPRHKITKRGQNVTFRCDPISEHNRLYWYRQTLGQGPEFLTYFQNEAQLEKSRLLSDRFSAERPKGSFSTLEIQRTEQGDSAMYLCASSSGAYEQYFGPGTRLTVT.

The CDR3 nucleotides are TGTGCCAGCGTCCTGGGGCTATCGAACACTGAAGCTTTCTTT. This encodes CASVLGLSNTEAFF. This sequence joins TRBV18 and TRBJ1-1, with D perhaps TRBD1 (5 bases). Germline CDR1 is KGHSH and CDR2 is LQKENI. The length of the CDR3 is 14 residues. Trimming pared 8 bases from V and 1 base from J, leaving 14 bases between.

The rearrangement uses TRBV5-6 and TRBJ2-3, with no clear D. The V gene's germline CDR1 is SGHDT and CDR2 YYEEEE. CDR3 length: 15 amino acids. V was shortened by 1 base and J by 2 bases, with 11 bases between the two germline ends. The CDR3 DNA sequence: TGTGCCAGCAGCTTGAGCCAGACCTACACAGATACGCAGTATTTT. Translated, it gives CASSLSQTYTDTQYF.